The rows below give T cell receptor beta chains drawn from one sample of a study of PD-1 blockade in classical Hodgkin lymphoma. Some clones are missing from TCRdb's copy, which holds only in-frame ones; the method was immunoSEQ multiplex PCR. The sample lists 75,000 to 95,000 clones; over 80% were seen once. This specimen consisted of peripheral blood mononuclear cells (PBMCs), obtained before the fourth cycle of nivolumab. The receptors stem from a human donor with classical Hodgkin lymphoma. Both conserved end residues are part of each CDR3. The D gene is left open where the match is weak. Where a row states a size, it is once, few, many or the class of an expanded clone; other rows omit it.

V	size	D	J	CDR3	DNA
TRBV10-3	once	-	TRBJ1-2	CAINQGTGNYGYTF	TGTGCCATCAACCAAGGAACAGGGAACTATGGCTACACCTTC
TRBV5-4	-	-	TRBJ1-2	CASSLAGTYGYTF	TGTGCCAGCAGCTTGGCCGGTACCTATGGCTACACCTTC
TRBV13	-	-	TRBJ2-3	CASSLGLRTDTQYF	TGTGCCAGCAGCCTGGGACTTCGCACAGATACGCAGTATTTT
TRBV5-1	-	-	TRBJ1-2	CASSPQGENYGYTF	TGCGCCAGCAGCCCACAGGGTGAGAACTATGGCTACACCTTC
TRBV5-1	-	-	TRBJ1-5	CASSLATDQPQHF	TGCGCCAGCAGCTTGGCCACGGATCAGCCCCAGCATTTT
TRBV5-1	-	TRBD2	TRBJ2-7	CASSLVLAGGGYEQYF	TGCGCCAGCAGCTTGGTTCTAGCGGGAGGTGGGTACGAGCAGTACTTC
TRBV29-1	-	TRBD1	TRBJ2-7	CSVASRTGSTEQYF	TGCAGCGTCGCTTCCCGGACAGGGTCCACCGAGCAGTACTTC
TRBV11-3	once	TRBD1	TRBJ2-2	CASSFYPGTGAPGELFF	TGTGCCAGCAGCTTCTACCCCGGGACAGGGGCCCCCGGGGAGCTGTTTTTT
TRBV4-3	-	-	TRBJ2-2	CASSQVPPGVNTGELFF	TGCGCCAGCAGCCAAGTCCCTCCGGGGGTGAACACCGGGGAGCTGTTTTTT
TRBV6-5	once	-	TRBJ2-1	CASSLAGSGGNEQFF	TGTGCCAGCAGTCTGGCCGGGAGTGGTGGGAATGAGCAGTTCTTC
TRBV7-9	-	-	TRBJ1-1	CASSLEVSEAFF	TGTGCCAGCAGCTTAGAGGTGAGCGAAGCTTTCTTT
TRBV6-1	-	-	TRBJ2-2	CASTRDKNTGELFF	TGTGCCAGCACACGGGACAAGAACACCGGGGAGCTGTTTTTT
TRBV5-1	-	-	TRBJ2-1	CASSLEVGSYNEQFF	TGCGCCAGCAGCCTGGAGGTTGGGAGCTACAATGAGCAGTTCTTC
TRBV7-2	-	TRBD1	TRBJ2-7	CASSLVFGTGPEQYF	TGTGCCAGCAGCTTAGTCTTCGGGACAGGGCCCGAGCAGTACTTC
TRBV6-5	-	-	TRBJ2-7	CASSYGAGNKQYF	TGTGCCAGCAGTTACGGGGCAGGGAATAAGCAGTACTTC
TRBV7-2	-	TRBD1	TRBJ1-3	CASSSDRVGNTIYF	TGTGCCAGCAGCTCCGACAGGGTTGGAAACACCATATATTTT
TRBV7-8	-	TRBD1	TRBJ2-1	CASSFGDRGLNEQFF	TGTGCCAGCAGCTTCGGGGACAGGGGGCTGAATGAGCAGTTCTTC
TRBV9	-	-	TRBJ2-5	CASSVASRLGETQYF	TGTGCCAGCAGCGTAGCTAGTAGACTGGGCGAGACCCAGTACTTC
TRBV29-1	-	TRBD2	TRBJ2-3	CSVENGLAVSADTQYF	TGCAGCGTTGAAAACGGACTAGCGGTGAGCGCAGATACGCAGTATTTT
TRBV30	-	-	TRBJ1-2	CAWSISGGRYTF	TGTGCCTGGAGTATAAGCGGGGGCCGCTACACCTTC
TRBV18	-	-	TRBJ1-5	CASSPPPGAGQPQHF	TGTGCCAGCTCACCACCCCCAGGGGCTGGTCAGCCCCAGCATTTT
TRBV18	-	TRBD2	TRBJ2-7	CATKAGGSHEQYF	TGTGCCACCAAAGCGGGAGGGTCCCACGAGCAGTACTTC
TRBV11-1	once	TRBD2	TRBJ2-3	CASSLARGLESDTQYF	TGTGCCAGCAGCTTAGCGCGGGGACTAGAATCCGATACGCAGTATTTT
TRBV6-1	-	-	TRBJ1-1	CASSEGTFSTTAFF	TGTGCCAGCAGTGAAGGGACTTTTTCGACGACGGCTTTCTTT
TRBV5-1	few	-	TRBJ2-6	CASSADLDWSSGANVLTF	TGCGCCAGCAGCGCCGACCTTGACTGGAGCTCTGGGGCCAACGTCCTGACTTTC
TRBV4-1	few	TRBD2	TRBJ2-2	CASSQDPLAGLTGELFF	TGCGCCAGCAGCCAAGATCCGCTAGCGGGACTCACCGGGGAGCTGTTTTTT
TRBV5-6	-	TRBD1	TRBJ2-7	CASHIFSGQGSYEQYF	TGTGCCAGTCACATTTTTTCGGGACAGGGATCCTACGAGCAGTACTTC
TRBV18	-	TRBD1	TRBJ2-5	CASSPRTGETQYF	TGTGCCAGCTCACCAAGGACAGGAGAGACCCAGTACTTC
TRBV10-3	-	-	TRBJ1-2	CAIGTPGGYTF	TGTGCCATTGGGACGCCCGGAGGCTACACCTTC
TRBV6-5	-	-	TRBJ2-7	CASTGPGIYEQYF	TGTGCCAGCACGGGGCCCGGAATCTACGAGCAGTACTTC
TRBV5-1	-	-	TRBJ1-3	CASSLSQSTSGNTIYF	TGCGCCAGCAGCTTATCTCAGTCCACCTCTGGAAACACCATATATTTT
TRBV5-4	-	-	TRBJ2-5	CASSGDSLREETQYF	TGTGCCAGCAGCGGAGACAGCTTGAGGGAAGAGACCCAGTACTTC
TRBV7-2	-	-	TRBJ2-7	CASSQDSYEQYF	TGTGCCAGCAGCCAGGACAGCTACGAGCAGTACTTC
TRBV5-1	-	TRBD1	TRBJ2-5	CASSLGDREETQYF	TGCGCCTCCTCCTTAGGGGACAGGGAAGAGACCCAGTACTTC
TRBV29-1	-	-	TRBJ2-1	CSGTTYNEQFF	TGCAGCGGAACTACCTACAATGAGCAGTTCTTC
TRBV28	-	-	TRBJ1-1	CASSLPDRGVNTEAFF	TGTGCCAGCAGTTTACCCGATCGGGGGGTAAACACTGAAGCTTTCTTT
TRBV7-2	-	-	TRBJ1-4	CASSPPPGGANEKLFF	TGTGCCAGCAGCCCCCCCCCGGGGGGGGCTAATGAAAAACTGTTTTTT
TRBV4-1	-	-	TRBJ1-2	CASSHPGTIGGYTF	TGCGCCAGCAGCCATCCTGGGACAATAGGAGGCTACACCTTC
TRBV7-8	-	TRBD2	TRBJ2-5	CASSQRPGTSGETQYF	TGTGCCAGCAGCCAGAGACCCGGGACTAGCGGGGAGACCCAGTACTTC
TRBV5-1	-	TRBD2	TRBJ2-2	CASSLATSANTGELFF	TGCGCCAGCAGCTTGGCGACTAGCGCGAACACCGGGGAGCTGTTTTTT
TRBV5-4	-	-	TRBJ2-1	CASSASRDFLNEQFF	TGTGCCAGCAGCGCAAGCCGGGACTTTCTCAATGAGCAGTTCTTC
TRBV27	-	-	TRBJ2-2	CASSLLGVGGNTGELFF	TGTGCCAGCAGCCTCCTGGGGGTGGGCGGGAACACCGGGGAGCTGTTTTTT
TRBV30	-	-	TRBJ2-7	CAWSVLEGSEQYF	TGTGCCTGGAGTGTACTAGAAGGTAGCGAGCAGTACTTC
TRBV11-3	once	-	TRBJ2-7	CASSDSLGGHEQYF	TGTGCCAGCAGCGATAGTCTTGGGGGCCACGAGCAGTACTTC
TRBV7-9	few	-	TRBJ1-1	CASSLDTNTEAFF	TGTGCCAGCAGCTTAGATACGAACACTGAAGCTTTCTTT
TRBV11-1	-	TRBD1	TRBJ2-3	CASSLRQGETDTQYF	TGTGCCAGCAGCTTGAGACAGGGAGAGACAGATACGCAGTATTTT
TRBV11-2	-	TRBD1	TRBJ2-7	CASSLGQDSYEQYF	TGTGCCAGCAGCTTGGGACAGGACTCCTACGAGCAGTACTTC
TRBV29-1	few	-	TRBJ2-3	CSSRFTVADTQYF	TGCAGCTCCCGTTTTACGGTGGCAGATACGCAGTATTTT
TRBV7-8	-	-	TRBJ2-5	CASSLSFSGSRETQYF	TGTGCCAGCAGCTTAAGCTTCAGTGGGTCTCGAGAGACCCAGTACTTC
TRBV7-2	-	-	TRBJ1-1	CASSPRRGTNTEAFF	TGTGCCAGCAGCCCGAGGCGCGGAACGAACACTGAAGCTTTCTTT
TRBV30	-	-	TRBJ2-5	CAWTTSQETQYF	TGTGCCTGGACAACTAGTCAAGAGACCCAGTACTTC
TRBV5-5	-	-	TRBJ1-1	CASGAAGEAFF	TGTGCCAGCGGCGCGGCGGGTGAAGCTTTCTTT
TRBV2	-	TRBD2	TRBJ2-7	CASSVGAAGGPEAYEQYF	TGTGCCAGCAGTGTAGGGGCAGCGGGAGGGCCAGAAGCCTACGAGCAGTACTTC
TRBV5-1	-	-	TRBJ1-1	CASSSDSAESLAEAFF	TGCGCCAGCAGCAGTGACAGTGCGGAATCTTTGGCTGAAGCTTTCTTT
TRBV27	-	-	TRBJ2-1	CASSFIGLEGREQFF	TGTGCCAGCAGTTTTATAGGCCTCGAGGGGCGTGAGCAGTTCTTC
TRBV5-5	-	-	TRBJ1-5	CASSLGQEQPQHF	TGTGCCAGCAGCTTGGGACAGGAACAGCCCCAGCATTTT